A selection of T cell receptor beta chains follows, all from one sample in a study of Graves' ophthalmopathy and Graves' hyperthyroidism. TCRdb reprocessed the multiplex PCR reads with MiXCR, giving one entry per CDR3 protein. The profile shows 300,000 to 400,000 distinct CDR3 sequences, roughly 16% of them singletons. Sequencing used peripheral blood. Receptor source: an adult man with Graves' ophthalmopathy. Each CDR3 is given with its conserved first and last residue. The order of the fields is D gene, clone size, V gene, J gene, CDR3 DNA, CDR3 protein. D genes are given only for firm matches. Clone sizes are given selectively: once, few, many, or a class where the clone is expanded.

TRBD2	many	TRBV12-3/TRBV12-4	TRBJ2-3	TGTGCCAGCAGCTACACTAGCGGTTCCACAGATACGCAGTATTTT	CASSYTSGSTDTQYF
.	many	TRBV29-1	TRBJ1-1	TGCAGCGTTAACAGGGACTTCACTGAAGCTTTCTTT	CSVNRDFTEAFF
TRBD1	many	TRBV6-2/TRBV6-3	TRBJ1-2	TGTGCCAGCAGTCAGCCTCGGACAGGGAGAGACTACACCTTC	CASSQPRTGRDYTF
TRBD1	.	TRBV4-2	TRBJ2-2	TGTGCCAGCAGCCAGGGGGCAGGGGGAAACACCGGGGAGCTGTTTTTT	CASSQGAGGNTGELFF
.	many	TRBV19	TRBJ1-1	TGTGCCAGTAGTATAGGTGTGAACACTGAAGCTTTCTTT	CASSIGVNTEAFF
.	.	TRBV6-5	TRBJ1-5	TGTGCCAGCAGTTACGGGAAAGGGAACAATCAGCCCCAGCTTTTC	CASSYGKGNNQPQLF
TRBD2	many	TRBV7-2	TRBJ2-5	TGTGCCAGCAGCGCCCGACTAGCGGACGTACAAGAGACCCAGTACTTC	CASSARLADVQETQYF
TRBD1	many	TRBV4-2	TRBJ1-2	TGTGCCAGCAGCCAAGCGACAGGGGGGCTCGGCTACACCTTC	CASSQATGGLGYTF
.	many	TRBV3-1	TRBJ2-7	TGTGCCAGCAGCCAATCGAGACAGGCCTACGAGCAGTACTTC	CASSQSRQAYEQYF
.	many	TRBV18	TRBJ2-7	TGTGCCAGCTCATGGACAGAAACCTACGAGCAGTACTTC	CASSWTETYEQYF
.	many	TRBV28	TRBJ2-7	TGTGCCAGCAGTGCAGTCTCCTACGAGCAGTACTTC	CASSAVSYEQYF
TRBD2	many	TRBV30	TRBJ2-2	TGTGCCTGGGATAGGACTAGCGGAGCCACGAACACCGGGGAGCTGTTTTTT	CAWDRTSGATNTGELFF
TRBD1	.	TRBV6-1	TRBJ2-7	TGTGCCAGCAGAGAAGGACAGGGGGCAACCGAGCAGTACTTC	CASREGQGATEQYF
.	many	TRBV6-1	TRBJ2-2	TGTGCCATCACCGGGGAGCTGTTTTTT	CAITGELFF
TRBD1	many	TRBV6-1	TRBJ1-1	TGTGCCAGCAGTGGTCGTGGACAGGGGGCGTCTGAAGCTTTCTTT	CASSGRGQGASEAFF
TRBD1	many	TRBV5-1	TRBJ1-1	TGCGCCAGCAGCGAAACGACAGGGGGCTTTGGTGAAGCTTTCTTT	CASSETTGGFGEAFF